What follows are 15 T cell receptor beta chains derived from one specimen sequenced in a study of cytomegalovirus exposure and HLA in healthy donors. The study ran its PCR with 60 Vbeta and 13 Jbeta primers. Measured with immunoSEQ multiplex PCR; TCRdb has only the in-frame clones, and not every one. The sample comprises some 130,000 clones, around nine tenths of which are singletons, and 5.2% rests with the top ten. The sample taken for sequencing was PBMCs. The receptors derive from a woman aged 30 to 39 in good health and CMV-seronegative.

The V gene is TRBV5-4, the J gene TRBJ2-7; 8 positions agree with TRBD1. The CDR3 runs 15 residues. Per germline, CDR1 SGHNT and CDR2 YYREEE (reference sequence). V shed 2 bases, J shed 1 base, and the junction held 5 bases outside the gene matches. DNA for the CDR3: TGTGCCAGCAGCTTAGGGACAGGCATGTCCTACGAGCAGTACTTC. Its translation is CASSLGTGMSYEQYF.

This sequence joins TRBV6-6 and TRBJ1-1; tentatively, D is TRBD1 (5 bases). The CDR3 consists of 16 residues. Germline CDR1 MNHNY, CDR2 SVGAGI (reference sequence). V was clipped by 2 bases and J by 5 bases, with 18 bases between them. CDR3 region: CASSYGMGTRATEAFF. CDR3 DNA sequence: TGTGCCAGCAGTTACGGGATGGGGACTCGAGCAACTGAAGCTTTCTTT.

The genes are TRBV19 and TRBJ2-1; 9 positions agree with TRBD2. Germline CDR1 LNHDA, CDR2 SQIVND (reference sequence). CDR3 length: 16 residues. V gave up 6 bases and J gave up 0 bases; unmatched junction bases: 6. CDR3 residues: CASSDSGGVSYNEQFF. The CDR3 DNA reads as TGTGCCAGTAGCGATAGCGGGGGCGTCTCCTACAATGAGCAGTTCTTC.

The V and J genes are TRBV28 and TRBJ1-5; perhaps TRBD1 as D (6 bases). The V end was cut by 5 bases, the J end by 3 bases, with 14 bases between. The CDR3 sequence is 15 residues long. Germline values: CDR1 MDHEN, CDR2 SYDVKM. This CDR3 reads CASSTPDRHNQPQHF. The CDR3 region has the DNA TGTGCCAGCAGTACCCCGGACAGACACAATCAGCCCCAGCATTTT.

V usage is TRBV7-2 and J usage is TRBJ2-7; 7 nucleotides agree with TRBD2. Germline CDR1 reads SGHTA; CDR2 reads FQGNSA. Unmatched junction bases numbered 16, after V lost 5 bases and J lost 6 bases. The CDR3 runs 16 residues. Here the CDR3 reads CASSPRVSGAFFEQYF. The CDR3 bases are TGTGCCAGCAGCCCTAGGGTAAGCGGGGCATTCTTCGAGCAGTACTTC. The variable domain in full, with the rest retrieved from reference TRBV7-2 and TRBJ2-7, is GAGVSQSPSNKVTEKGKDVELRCDPISGHTALYWYRQSLGQGLEFLIYFQGNSAPDKSGLPSDRFSAERTGGSVSTLTIQRTQQEDSAVYLCASSPRVSGAFFEQYFGPGTRLTVT.

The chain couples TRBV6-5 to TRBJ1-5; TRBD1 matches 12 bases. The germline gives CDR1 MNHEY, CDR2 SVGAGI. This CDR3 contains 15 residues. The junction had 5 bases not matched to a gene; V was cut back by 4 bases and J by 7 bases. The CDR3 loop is CASSFSGTGGQPQHF. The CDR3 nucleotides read TGTGCCAGCAGTTTTTCCGGGACAGGGGGCCAGCCCCAGCATTTT.

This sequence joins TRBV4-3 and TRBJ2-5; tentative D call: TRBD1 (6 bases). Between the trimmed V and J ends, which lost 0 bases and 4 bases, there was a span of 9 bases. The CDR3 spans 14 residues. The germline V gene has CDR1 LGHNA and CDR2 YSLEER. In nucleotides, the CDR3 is TGCGCCAGCAGCCAAGACAGGGGAACAGAGACCCAGTACTTC. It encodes CASSQDRGTETQYF.

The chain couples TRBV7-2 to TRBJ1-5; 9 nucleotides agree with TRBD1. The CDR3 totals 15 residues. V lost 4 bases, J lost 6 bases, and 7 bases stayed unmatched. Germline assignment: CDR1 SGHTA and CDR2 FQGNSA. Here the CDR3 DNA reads TGTGCCAGCAGCTCGCGACAGGGGGATCTTCAGCCCCAGCATTTT. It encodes CASSSRQGDLQPQHF.

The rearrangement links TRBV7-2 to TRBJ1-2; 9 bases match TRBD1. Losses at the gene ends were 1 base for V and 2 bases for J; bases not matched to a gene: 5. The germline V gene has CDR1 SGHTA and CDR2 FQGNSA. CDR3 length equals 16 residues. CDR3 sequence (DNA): TGTGCCAGCAGCTTAGGTGGGACAGGGAAGAACTATGGCTACACCTTC. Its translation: CASSLGGTGKNYGYTF. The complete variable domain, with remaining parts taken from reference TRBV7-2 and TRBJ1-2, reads GAGVSQSPSNKVTEKGKDVELRCDPISGHTALYWYRQSLGQGLEFLIYFQGNSAPDKSGLPSDRFSAERTGGSVSTLTIQRTQQEDSAVYLCASSLGGTGKNYGYTFGSGTRLTVV.

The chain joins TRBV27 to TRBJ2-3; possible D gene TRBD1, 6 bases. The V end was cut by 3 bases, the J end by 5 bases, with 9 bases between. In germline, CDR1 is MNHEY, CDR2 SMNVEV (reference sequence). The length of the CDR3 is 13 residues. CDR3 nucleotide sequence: TGTGCCAGCAGTTTGCTGACAGGAGATACGCAGTATTTT. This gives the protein CASSLLTGDTQYF.

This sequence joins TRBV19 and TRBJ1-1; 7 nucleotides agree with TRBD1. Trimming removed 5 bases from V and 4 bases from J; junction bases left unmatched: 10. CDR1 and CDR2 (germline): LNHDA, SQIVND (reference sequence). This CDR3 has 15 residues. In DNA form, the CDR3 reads TGTGCCAGTAGTCCGTACAGGGGAGAAAGCACTGAAGCTTTCTTT. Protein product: CASSPYRGESTEAFF.

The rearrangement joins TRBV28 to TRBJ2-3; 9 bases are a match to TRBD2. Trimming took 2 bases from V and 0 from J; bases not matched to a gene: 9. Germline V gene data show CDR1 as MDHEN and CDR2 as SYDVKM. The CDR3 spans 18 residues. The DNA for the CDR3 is TGTGCCAGCAGTTTAGTCCTAGCGGGGATTTCTAGCACAGATACGCAGTATTTT. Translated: CASSLVLAGISSTDTQYF.

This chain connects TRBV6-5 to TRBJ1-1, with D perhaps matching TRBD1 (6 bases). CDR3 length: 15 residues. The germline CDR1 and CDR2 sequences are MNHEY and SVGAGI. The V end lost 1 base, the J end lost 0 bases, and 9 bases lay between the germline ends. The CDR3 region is CASSYYRTVNTEAFF. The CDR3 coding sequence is TGTGCCAGCAGTTACTATCGGACAGTGAACACTGAAGCTTTCTTT.

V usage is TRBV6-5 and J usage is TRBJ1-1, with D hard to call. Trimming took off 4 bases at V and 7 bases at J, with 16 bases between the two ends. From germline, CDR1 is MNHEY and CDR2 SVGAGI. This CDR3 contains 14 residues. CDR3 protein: CASSSARTSGEAFF. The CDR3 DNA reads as TGTGCCAGCAGTTCAGCGCGGACTAGCGGTGAAGCTTTCTTT.

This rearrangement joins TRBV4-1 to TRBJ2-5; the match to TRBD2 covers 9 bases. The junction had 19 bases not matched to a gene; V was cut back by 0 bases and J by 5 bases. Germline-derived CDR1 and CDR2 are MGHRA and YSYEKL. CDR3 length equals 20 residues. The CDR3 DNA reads TGCGCCAGCAGCCAAGAATCTCCCCTTTTGGGCGGGAGGGCCGGGGAGACCCAGTACTTC. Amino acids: CASSQESPLLGGRAGETQYF.